This entry concerns a single T cell receptor beta chain. This CDR3 comprises 13 residues. V was cut by 2 bases and J by 4 bases, with 8 bases left in between. The germline V gene encodes CDR1 SGHVS and CDR2 FNYEAQ. PCR involved 60 Vbeta and 13 Jbeta primers. The repertoire was sequenced with immunoSEQ multiplex PCR; TCRdb's copy has only in-frame clones and lacks some. The sample has about 160,000 clones, 60% to 85% seen once; the top ten hold 1.4%. The entry originates in a study of cytomegalovirus exposure and HLA in healthy donors. J is TRBJ1-1 and V is TRBV7-6; D is possibly TRBD1 (5 bases). This receptor was taken from a woman aged 25 to 39 in good health and CMV-seronegative. Sequenced: PBMCs. CDR3 coding DNA: TGTGCCAGCAGCTTAAGGGGAGGCACTGAAGCTTTCTTT. It specifies CASSLRGGTEAFF.